The TCR beta chain under discussion was sequenced for a study of cytomegalovirus exposure and HLA in healthy donors. V was pared by 1 base and J by 2 bases, with 0 bases of the junction left unmatched. The CDR3 extends over 15 amino acids. Germline CDR1 KGHSH, CDR2 LQKENI. Libraries were prepared by immunoSEQ multiplex PCR; TCRdb keeps only in-frame clonotypes and omits some of them. The sample lists some 260,000 clones, more than 75% occurring once. This clone was recorded many times. The chain uses TRBV18 and TRBJ2-7; 12 bases align to TRBD2. Sequenced: PBMCs. This clonotype was sampled from a man aged 18 to 29 in good health and CMV-seropositive. The CDR3 is CASSPRTSGAYEQYF. In DNA form, the CDR3 reads TGTGCCAGCTCACCACGGACTAGCGGGGCCTACGAGCAGTACTTC.